The 17 T cell receptor beta chains reported below all come from one sample, sequenced in a study of blood T cells in healthy people across ages. The authors ran a second PCR of about 6 to 12 cycles using a sample-barcoded 5' primer and a J-beta primer mix. Each CDR3 protein is one row after TCRdb ran MiXCR on the 5' RACE reads. This table has hundreds of thousands of distinct CDR3 sequences, roughly 35% appearing once. The sample comprised blood. The receptors stem from a man aged 18 to 29 in good health.

This chain uses TRBV20-1 with TRBJ1-5; D is perhaps TRBD1 (6 bases). The CDR3 is 13 amino acids. Germline assignment: CDR1 DFQATT and CDR2 SNEGSKA (reference sequence). V dropped 6 bases and J dropped 6 bases, with 15 bases sitting between them. The chain's CDR3 is CSAWTEDSQPQHF. The CDR3 DNA is TGCAGTGCGTGGACAGAGGACTCTCAGCCCCAGCATTTT.

This chain connects TRBV7-2 to TRBJ2-1; no clear D gene. Germline V gene sequence: CDR1 SGHTA, CDR2 FQGNSA. The CDR3 has 15 amino acids. Deletions cut 5 bases from V and 9 bases from J, with 20 bases between. DNA of the CDR3: TGTGCCAGCAGCAATCCGGACCGGAGAGTCGGTGAGCAGTTCTTC. Its protein is CASSNPDRRVGEQFF.

This clonotype appeared a single time. The chain links TRBV27 to TRBJ1-2; D perhaps matches TRBD1 (6 bases). Germline CDR1 and CDR2: MNHEY and SMNVEV (reference sequence). The CDR3 extends over 13 amino acids. V was pared by 5 bases and J by 6 bases, with 13 bases between. The CDR3 loop is CASSRRGDDGYTF. The CDR3 nucleotides are TGTGCCAGCAGTCGTAGGGGGGATGATGGCTACACCTTC.

The chain joins TRBV5-1 to TRBJ1-5; 7 nucleotides agree with TRBD1. V shed 1 base and J 6 bases; nucleotides not matched to a gene: 7. Germline V gene lookup returns CDR1 SGHRS and CDR2 YFSETQ. The CDR3 is 15 residues long. The CDR3 spells CASSLTGQVGQPQHF. The CDR3 nucleotides are TGCGCCAGCAGCTTGACCGGACAGGTCGGTCAGCCCCAGCATTTT.

Concerning this clonotype: A much larger clone differs by one base, so this may be a read error. V usage is TRBV5-1 and J usage is TRBJ2-1, with 7 bases matching TRBD1. The CDR3 contains 14 residues. Germline values: CDR1 SGHRS, CDR2 YFSETQ. The CDR3 DNA is TGCGCCAGCAGCGCCACGACAGGGAGACACGAGCGGTTCTTC. Translation: CASSATTGRHERFF.

The chain couples TRBV12-3 or TRBV12-4 to TRBJ2-5; the match to TRBD1 covers 10 bases. There are 16 residues in the CDR3. V was pared by 6 bases and J by 0 bases, with 7 bases of the junction left unmatched. The CDR3 loop reads CASSLGTGEYQETQYF. Written as DNA, the CDR3 is TGTGCCAGCAGCCTAGGGACAGGGGAGTACCAAGAGACCCAGTACTTC.

The chain carries TRBV6-5 and TRBJ1-1; D call uncertain. Germline V gives CDR1 MNHEY, CDR2 SVGAGI. Trimming took 5 bases from V and 1 from J, leaving 11 bases between them. This CDR3 comprises 14 residues. CDR3 loop: CASSPLYPNTEAFF. As DNA, the CDR3 is TGTGCCAGCAGTCCCCTATACCCGAACACTGAAGCTTTCTTT.

The rearrangement links TRBV29-1 to TRBJ1-1; 10 bases align to TRBD1. Germline assignment: CDR1 SQVTM and CDR2 ANQGSEA. The CDR3 loop spans 15 amino acids. The trim removed 6 bases at V and 10 bases at J, leaving 17 bases unmatched. The CDR3 DNA reads as TGCAGCGTGGGACAGGGGTCCCCCAAAATCGGTGGAGCTTTCTTT. This translates into CSVGQGSPKIGGAFF.

This chain connects TRBV7-2 to TRBJ2-1; TRBD2 agrees at 8 bases. J gave up 3 bases and V 5 bases, and 6 bases lay outside the gene matches. The germline V gene has CDR1 SGHTA and CDR2 FQGNSA. This CDR3 comprises 15 residues. The CDR3 coding sequence is TGTGCCAGCAGCGTACTAGCGGATTTCTACAATGAGCAGTTCTTC. Encoded protein: CASSVLADFYNEQFF.

About this clonotype itself: Possible read error: a much larger clone is one base away. This chain joins TRBV28 and TRBJ2-3, with a weak D call TRBD2 (6 bases). This CDR3 is 19 amino acids long. V was pared by 2 bases and J by 0 bases, with 21 bases between. The germline V gene encodes CDR1 MDHEN and CDR2 SYDVKM. CDR3 bases: TGTGCCAGCAGTTTAGAGCTAGGCGGGGAGATGTCTAGCACAGATACGCAGTATTTT. As protein: CASSLELGGEMSSTDTQYF.

The sample holds a few counts of this clonotype. This rearrangement joins TRBV27 to TRBJ1-2; possibly TRBD1 for D (5 bases). The germline V gene encodes CDR1 MNHEY and CDR2 SMNVEV (reference sequence). This CDR3 is 14 amino acids long. The V end lost 6 bases, the J end lost 4 bases, and 15 bases lay between the germline ends. The CDR3 DNA reads TGTGCCAGCAGCATCGGGGGACTTGGCTATGGCTACACCTTC. Protein product: CASSIGGLGYGYTF.

In this sample, this clonotype turned up many times. This sequence joins TRBV12-3 or TRBV12-4 and TRBJ2-4; 10 bases agree with TRBD1. The CDR3 length is 14 residues. Trimming at V came to 4 bases and at J to 7 bases, leaving 4 bases not matched to a gene. The CDR3 is CASSSGTGENIQYF. CDR3 sequence (DNA): TGTGCCAGCAGTTCAGGGACAGGGGAGAACATTCAGTACTTC.

With regard to this clonotype: Its ends do not fully match the called genes, so a read error is possible. The gene calls are TRBV12-3 or TRBV12-4 and TRBJ2-3; no clear D. CDR3 size: 12 residues. Here the CDR3 DNA reads TGTGTCAGCAGCAGGACCACAGATACGCAGTATTTT. This translates into CVSSRTTDTQYF.

V usage is TRBV10-3 and J usage is TRBJ2-5; 11 bases fit TRBD1. Germline lookup yields CDR1 ENHRY and CDR2 SYGVKD. This CDR3 is built from 16 residues. Trimming at V came to 4 bases and at J to 11 bases, leaving 15 bases not matched to a gene. CDR3 region: CAISGVGQGVGYEQYF. As DNA, the CDR3 is TGTGCCATCAGTGGTGTGGGACAGGGGGTAGGCTATGAGCAGTACTTC.

This clonotype has just a few counts. This rearrangement joins TRBV9 to TRBJ1-2; D remains ambiguous. V lost 3 bases, J lost 2 bases, and 11 bases lay in between. Germline CDR1 and CDR2: SGDLS and YYNGEE. The CDR3 extends over 14 amino acids. CDR3 region: CASSARSLNYGYTF. The DNA for the CDR3 is TGTGCCAGCAGCGCCAGGAGTCTGAACTATGGCTACACCTTC.

There are many counts of this clonotype. The genes are TRBV5-1 and TRBJ2-3; 11 nucleotides agree with TRBD2. Germline V gives CDR1 SGHRS, CDR2 YFSETQ. After removal of 1 base from V and 3 bases from J, the junction contained 7 bases not matched to a gene. This CDR3 is built from 17 residues. CDR3 bases: TGCGCCAGCAGCTTGTCAGCTAGCGGGGGGCCGACAGATACGCAGTATTTT. This translates into CASSLSASGGPTDTQYF.

V and J are TRBV5-5 and TRBJ2-5; D not resolved. This CDR3 comprises 14 residues. Trimming pared 9 bases from V and 1 base from J, leaving 16 bases between. In germline, CDR1 is SGHKS, CDR2 YYEKEE (reference sequence). CDR3: CATSWASVQETQYF. The CDR3 region has the DNA TGTGCCACCAGTTGGGCTAGTGTCCAAGAGACCCAGTACTTC.